What follows is one T cell receptor beta chain and its context. The antigen remains unidentified. Here immunoSEQ multiplex PCR was the method, and the copy in TCRdb shows in-frame clones only, minus some. The sample carries roughly 180,000 clones, 80% to 90% recorded once. This CDR3 is 13 amino acids long. The V segment lost 2 bases and the J segment 8 bases; nucleotides outside the gene matches: 5. Germline-derived CDR1 and CDR2 are MNHEY and SVGEGT. This specimen belongs to a study of T cell responses to AZD1222 COVID-19 vaccine. Study observations and caveats: White British ancestry dominated among donors, who included more females, and clonal diversity was possibly underestimated. Spike-specific TCR breadth and depth both grew after two AZD1222 doses.

The chain uses TRBV6-2 or TRBV6-3 and TRBJ1-1; 7 nucleotides align to TRBD1. This receptor was identified in an adult in good health. This specimen was peripheral blood, taken on day 0 of AZD1222 vaccination. The CDR3 protein is CASSYTTGLEAFF. The CDR3 coding sequence is TGTGCCAGCAGTTACACGACAGGGCTAGAAGCTTTCTTT.